The T cell receptor (beta chain) described here comes from a study of blood T cells in healthy people across ages. Study-wide points: Underestimates were what the diversity estimates from one million T cells were considered to be. As age increased, TCR beta diversity per million T cells fell in a roughly linear fashion.

Primers used in a second PCR of roughly 6 to 11 cycles were a sample-barcoded 5' primer and a J-beta primer mix. Each sample provided no less than 2.5 million CDR3-containing paired-end reads. A single record per CDR3 protein comes from TCRdb applying MiXCR to the 5' RACE reads. The sample contains approximately 810,000 distinct CDR3 sequences, under 35% of which appear only once. In the case of this clonotype: Its antigen is still unknown.

Trimming took off 1 base at V and 9 bases at J, with 10 bases between the two ends. Looked up from germline, CDR1 is GTSNPN and CDR2 is SVGIG (reference sequence). The CDR3 runs to 13 residues. This sequence joins TRBV30 and TRBJ1-6, with D perhaps TRBD1 (6 bases). The receptor comes from a woman of 80 years or more in good health. The sequencing input was blood. The CDR3 sequence: CAWSGTGSSPLHF. The CDR3, as DNA: TGTGCCTGGAGTGGAACAGGGAGTTCACCCCTCCACTTT.